These T cell receptor beta chains were read from a single sample in a study of cytomegalovirus exposure and HLA in healthy donors. Sequencing used immunoSEQ multiplex PCR; TCRdb keeps in-frame clones, though not all of them. The top ten clones hold approximately 2.5% of a sample with around 300,000 clones, about 66% of them seen once. Sequenced material: PBMCs. These receptors all come from a female donor in good health and CMV-seronegative. The CDR3 runs from the conserved cysteine through the conserved F or W. A D gene is named only where the DNA matches it firmly. The listing skips clone size in some rows; elsewhere it reads once, few, many or a size class.

d_gene	v_gene	abundance	j_gene	CDR3nt	CDR3aa
TRBD1	TRBV5-8	NA	TRBJ1-2	TGTGCCAGCAGCCCCGGGACAGGGGTAGGCTATGGCTACACCTTC	CASSPGTGVGYGYTF
TRBD1	TRBV28	few	TRBJ1-5	TGTGCCAGCAGTTTCGGGACAGGCTTCTATCAGCCCCAGCATTTT	CASSFGTGFYQPQHF
TRBD2	TRBV5-1	NA	TRBJ2-3	TGCGCCAGCAGCCCCGGGACTACGGGCCGCACAGATACGCAGTATTTT	CASSPGTTGRTDTQYF
TRBD2	TRBV2	NA	TRBJ2-7	TGTGCCAGCAGTGAAAGCCTAGCGGCCACCTACGAGCAGTACTTC	CASSESLAATYEQYF
TRBD2	TRBV30	NA	TRBJ2-3	TGTGCCTGGGGGAGAGGTAGCGGGAGATCAGATACGCAGTATTTT	CAWGRGSGRSDTQYF
TRBD1	TRBV9	NA	TRBJ1-1	TGTGCCAGCAGAGGACAGGGGAATAGTGATGCTTTCTTT	CASRGQGNSDAFF
NA	TRBV19	NA	TRBJ2-1	TGTGCCAGCTCCTTGGGAGCCTCCTACAATGAGCAGTTCTTC	CASSLGASYNEQFF
NA	TRBV5-4	NA	TRBJ1-2	TGTGCCACTCTGACGGGACACAAAGACTATGGCTACACCTTC	CATLTGHKDYGYTF
TRBD2	TRBV5-1	NA	TRBJ2-7	TGCGCCAGCAGCCCGGGGGGTAAAACGGGGTACGAGCAGTACTTC	CASSPGGKTGYEQYF
NA	TRBV6-1	NA	TRBJ1-2	TGTGCCAGCAGATACGGGGGGGACGGCTACACCTTC	CASRYGGDGYTF